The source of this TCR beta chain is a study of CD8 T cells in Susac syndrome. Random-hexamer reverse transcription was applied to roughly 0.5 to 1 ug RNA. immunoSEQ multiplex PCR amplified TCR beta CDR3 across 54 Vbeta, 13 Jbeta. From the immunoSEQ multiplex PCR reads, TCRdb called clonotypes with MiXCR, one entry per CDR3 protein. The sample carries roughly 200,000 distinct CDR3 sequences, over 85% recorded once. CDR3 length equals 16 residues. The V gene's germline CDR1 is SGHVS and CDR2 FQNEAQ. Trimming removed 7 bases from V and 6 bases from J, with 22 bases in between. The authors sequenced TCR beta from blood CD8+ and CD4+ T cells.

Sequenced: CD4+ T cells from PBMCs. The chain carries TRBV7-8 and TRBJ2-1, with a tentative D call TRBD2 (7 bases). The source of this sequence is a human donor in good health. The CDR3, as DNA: TGTGCCAGCACCCTAATAGGGCGGGGGCACTTCAATGAGCAGTTCTTC. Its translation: CASTLIGRGHFNEQFF. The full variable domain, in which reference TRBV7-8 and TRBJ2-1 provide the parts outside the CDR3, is GAGVSQSPRYKVAKRGQDVALRCDPISGHVSLFWYQQALGQGPEFLTYFQNEAQLDKSGLPSDRFFAERPEGSVSTLKIQRTQQEDSAVYLCASTLIGRGHFNEQFFGPGTRLTVL.